Presented here are 28 T cell receptor beta chains from one specimen sequenced in a study of blood T cells in healthy people across ages. Using a J-beta primer mix together with a sample-barcoded 5' primer, a second PCR was run for roughly 6 to 12 cycles. TCRdb used MiXCR to reprocess the 5' RACE reads, holding one entry per CDR3 protein. The sample carries over 1,500,000 distinct CDR3 sequences, approximately 40% recorded once. Sequences were obtained from blood. These TCRs come from a human donor in good health.

This clonotype was seen only once. The V gene is TRBV7-2, the J gene TRBJ2-5, with 8 bases identical to TRBD2. The CDR3 is 15 amino acids. Trimming cost V 4 bases and J 1 base; bases outside gene matches: 5. The germline V gene has CDR1 SGHTA and CDR2 FQGNSA. This CDR3 is CASSYVAGRQETQYF. The CDR3 region has the DNA TGTGCCAGCAGCTACGTAGCGGGGCGCCAAGAGACCCAGTACTTC.

This chain links TRBV5-1 with TRBJ2-1; TRBD1 aligns across 7 bases. With V trimmed by 4 bases and J by 5 bases, 9 bases remained unmatched. In germline, CDR1 is SGHRS, CDR2 YFSETQ. The CDR3 is made up of 15 amino acids. Written as DNA, the CDR3 is TGCGCCAGCAGCGACACAGGGGTAGGGCACAATGAGCAGTTCTTC. It encodes CASSDTGVGHNEQFF.

This chain joins TRBV7-9 and TRBJ2-3; D remains unclear. This CDR3 comprises 14 residues. CDR1 and CDR2 from the germline V gene are SEHNR and FQNEAQ (reference sequence). Trimming removed 5 bases from V and 5 bases from J, with 14 bases in between. CDR3 coding DNA: TGTGCCAGCAGCGTCGGCCTTTACGGAGATACGCAGTATTTT. It codes for CASSVGLYGDTQYF. Full variable domain (remainder filled in from reference TRBV7-9 and TRBJ2-3): DTGVSQNPRHKITKRGQNVTFRCDPISEHNRLYWYRQTLGQGPEFLTYFQNEAQLEKSRLLSDRFSAERPKGSFSTLEIQRTEQGDSAMYLCASSVGLYGDTQYFGPGTRLTVL.

The chain carries TRBV9 and TRBJ2-1, with 7 nucleotides matching TRBD2. This CDR3 spans 14 amino acids. Germline V lookup: CDR1 SGDLS, CDR2 YYNGEE. The trim removed 2 bases at V and 4 bases at J, leaving 3 bases unmatched. In DNA form, the CDR3 reads TGTGCCAGCAGCGTGGGACTACAATACAATGAGCAGTTCTTC. Amino acids: CASSVGLQYNEQFF.

A few counts support this clonotype. CDR3 nucleotide sequence: TGTGCCAGCAGCTCACTACAGGGACGGGACTCCTACGAGCAGTACTTC. It translates to CASSSLQGRDSYEQYF. J is TRBJ2-7 and V is TRBV7-6, with TRBD1 as a possible D gene (6 bases). The CDR3 spans 16 residues. Germline CDR1 is SGHVS and CDR2 is FNYEAQ. V lost 4 bases and J 0 bases, leaving 16 bases between the germline ends.

This chain joins TRBV28 and TRBJ2-6, with 7 bases identical to TRBD1. V lost 5 bases and J lost 3; bases outside the gene matches: 7. CDR3 size: 16 residues. The germline V gene encodes CDR1 MDHEN and CDR2 SYDVKM. The CDR3, as DNA: TGTGCCAGCAGTCGACAGGGCCCCGTTGGGGCCAACGTCCTGACTTTC. The encoded protein is CASSRQGPVGANVLTF.

CDR3 region: CAIMGEPGSTEAFF. For the CDR3, the DNA is TGTGCCATCATGGGGGAACCGGGGAGCACTGAAGCTTTCTTT. The chain recombines TRBV10-3 with TRBJ1-1; tentatively, D is TRBD1 (5 bases). Germline V gives CDR1 ENHRY, CDR2 SYGVKD. The CDR3 sequence is 14 residues long. V lost 7 bases and J 4 bases, leaving 16 bases between the germline ends.

Points on this clonotype: A read error may account for a junction end that differs from germline. This chain links TRBV29-1 with TRBJ1-2; tentative D call: TRBD1 (6 bases). Germline V gene sequence: CDR1 SQVTM, CDR2 ANQGSEA. The CDR3 sequence is 13 residues long. The CDR3 spells CSVESLDSYDYTF. CDR3 DNA sequence: TGCAGCGTTGAGAGTCTGGACAGCTATGACTACACCTTC.

This chain connects TRBV28 to TRBJ2-7; D unresolved. Germline values: CDR1 MDHEN, CDR2 SYDVKM. The V end was cut by 7 bases, the J end by 2 bases, with 15 bases between. The length of the CDR3 is 14 residues. The CDR3 region is CASKRRWVAYEQYF. The CDR3 nucleotides read TGTGCCAGCAAACGCCGATGGGTAGCCTACGAGCAGTACTTC.

This clonotype was picked up many times. This chain uses TRBV29-1 with TRBJ2-7, with a tentative D call TRBD2 (6 bases). Germline V lookup: CDR1 SQVTM, CDR2 ANQGSEA. This CDR3 has 11 residues. Trimming took 4 bases from V and 3 from J, leaving 7 bases between them. CDR3 sequence reads: CSVGGDYEQYF. The CDR3 coding sequence is TGCAGCGTTGGGGGGGACTACGAGCAGTACTTC.

The V gene is TRBV15, the J gene TRBJ1-5; D unclear. The germline gives CDR1 LNHNV, CDR2 YYDKDF (reference sequence). The CDR3 runs to 11 residues. Trimming removed 5 bases at V and 9 bases at J, with 8 bases between. The CDR3 loop reads CATSLSRPQHF. The CDR3 DNA follows: TGTGCCACCAGCTTATCTAGGCCCCAGCATTTT.

The chain recombines TRBV21-1 with TRBJ2-1; no check of the table's D call, TRBD1, against the DNA was made. TRBV21-1 is deemed a pseudogene. This CDR3 region has 12 residues. The CDR3 coding sequence is TGTGCCAGCAGCAAAGCGGGGGGCGAGCAGTTCTTC. This codes for CASSKAGGEQFF.

The V gene is TRBV7-9, the J gene TRBJ2-5; either TRBD1 or TRBD2 may fit D (5 bases each). Trimming cost V 5 bases and J 3 bases, with 13 bases left between them. CDR3 length: 14 residues. Germline V gene data show CDR1 as SEHNR and CDR2 as FQNEAQ (reference sequence). CDR3 bases: TGTGCCAGCAGCGTTCTCGGGGCGGAAGAGACCCAGTACTTC. This codes for CASSVLGAEETQYF. The full variable domain, in which reference TRBV7-9 and TRBJ2-5 provide the parts outside the CDR3, is DTGVSQNPRHKITKRGQNVTFRCDPISEHNRLYWYRQTLGQGPEFLTYFQNEAQLEKSRLLSDRFSAERPKGSFSTLEIQRTEQGDSAMYLCASSVLGAEETQYFGPGTRLLVL.

This chain uses TRBV7-2 with TRBJ1-2; D is unresolved. Per the germline V gene, CDR1 is SGHTA and CDR2 is FQGNSA. The CDR3 is 15 residues long. Trimming left V 5 bases short and J 4 bases short, with 17 bases between. The CDR3: CASSSKFGVIYGYTF. The CDR3 DNA sequence: TGTGCCAGCAGCAGTAAATTCGGGGTTATCTATGGCTACACCTTC. The variable domain in full, with the rest retrieved from reference TRBV7-2 and TRBJ1-2, is GAGVSQSPSNKVTEKGKDVELRCDPISGHTALYWYRQSLGQGLEFLIYFQGNSAPDKSGLPSDRFSAERTGGSVSTLTIQRTQQEDSAVYLCASSSKFGVIYGYTFGSGTRLTVV.

Only a few counts were recorded for this clonotype. The chain uses TRBV29-1 and TRBJ2-7, with 8 bases identical to TRBD1. Per the germline V gene, CDR1 is SQVTM and CDR2 is ANQGSEA. The CDR3 has 12 residues. V dropped 7 bases and J dropped 1; count of bases not matched to a gene: 3. CDR3 DNA: TGCAGCGGGACAGGGAAATCCTACGAGCAGTACTTC. It yields the protein CSGTGKSYEQYF.

In its sample, this clonotype was seen a few times. The chain recombines TRBV5-1 with TRBJ2-7; tentatively, D is TRBD1 or TRBD2 (5 bases each). Trimming cost V 2 bases and J 2 bases, with 20 bases left between them. The CDR3 runs to 17 residues. Germline CDR1 reads SGHRS; CDR2 reads YFSETQ. The CDR3 sequence: CASSFVVHGTEPYEQYF. CDR3 in DNA: TGCGCCAGCAGCTTTGTGGTCCACGGGACGGAACCCTACGAGCAGTACTTC.

As regards this clonotype: Relative to the germline gene, one junction end is altered; a read error may explain this. The chain combines TRBV7-2 with TRBJ2-7; weak D call: TRBD2 (5 bases). CDR1 and CDR2 from the germline V gene are SGHTA and FQGNSA. The CDR3 has 14 residues. In DNA, the CDR3 is TGTGTCAGCAGCTTAGCCTGGGCGGGCTACGAGCAGTACTTC. This sequence encodes CVSSLAWAGYEQYF.

The sample holds a few counts of this clonotype. The V call is TRBV14, the J call TRBJ2-5, with D maybe TRBD1 (6 bases). V was cut by 0 bases and J by 12 bases, with 17 bases left in between. The CDR3 totals 14 residues. Germline CDR1 reads SGHDN; CDR2 reads FVKESK. This CDR3 reads CASSQDRTDRVEYF. As DNA, the CDR3 is TGTGCCAGCAGCCAAGACCGGACAGACCGTGTTGAGTACTTC.

This clonotype was found a few times. This chain joins TRBV9 and TRBJ2-5; possible D gene TRBD2, 6 bases. V shed 3 bases and J shed 4 bases, with 13 bases lying between them. CDR1 and CDR2 from the germline V gene are SGDLS and YYNGEE. This CDR3 has 14 residues. The CDR3, as DNA: TGTGCCAGCAGCGCCGGGACTGATGGAGAGACCCAGTACTTC. Translating gives CASSAGTDGETQYF. Full variable domain (rest looked up from reference TRBV9 and TRBJ2-5): DSGVTQTPKHLITATGQRVTLRCSPRSGDLSVYWYQQSLDQGLQFLIQYYNGEERAKGNILERFSAQQFPDLHSELNLSSLELGDSALYFCASSAGTDGETQYFGPGTRLLVL.

The J gene is TRBJ2-6, the V gene TRBV2; D is ambiguous. Germline V gives CDR1 SNHLY, CDR2 FYNNEI. This CDR3 is 17 amino acids long. V lost 4 bases and J 0 bases, leaving 13 bases between the germline ends. DNA of the CDR3: TGTGCCAGCAGTGGAGGTCCCGGGCTCTCTGGGGCCAACGTCCTGACTTTC. Its translation is CASSGGPGLSGANVLTF.

This clonotype was seen only a few times. The genes are TRBV4-1 and TRBJ2-7; maybe TRBD2 (6 bases). The ends were cut back, 4 bases at V and 3 bases at J, with 16 bases in the middle. Germline V CDR1 and CDR2: MGHRA, YSYEKL. The CDR3 length is 15 residues. CDR3 bases: TGCGCCAGCAGCCCGACGTGGGGAGGTAGCTACGAGCAGTACTTC. It yields the protein CASSPTWGGSYEQYF.

This clonotype was observed a handful of times. V and J are TRBV12-3 or TRBV12-4 and TRBJ1-2; D is perhaps TRBD1 (6 bases). V dropped 10 bases and J dropped 7 bases, with 16 bases sitting between them. CDR3 length: 12 amino acids. CDR3 amino acids: CAITQGNLGYTF. In DNA, the CDR3 is TGTGCCATCACGCAGGGGAATCTTGGCTACACCTTC.

The chain couples TRBV20-1 to TRBJ2-5, with 8 positions matching TRBD2. Germline CDR1 reads DFQATT; CDR2 reads SNEGSKA (reference sequence). V trimming: 6 bases; J trimming: 3 bases; junction bases outside the gene matches: 12. CDR3 size: 15 residues. DNA of the CDR3: TGCAGTGCGGACATAGCGGGGAGATCTAAAGAGACCCAGTACTTC. Translation gives CSADIAGRSKETQYF.

The chain's CDR3 is CASSQVSGGPTYEQYF. In nucleotides, the CDR3 is TGCGCCAGCAGCCAAGTTTCGGGGGGCCCTACCTACGAGCAGTACTTC. V usage is TRBV4-1 and J usage is TRBJ2-7; weak D call: TRBD2 (7 bases). V was clipped by 1 base and J by 2 bases, with 15 bases between them. The CDR3 consists of 16 residues. Germline CDR1 reads MGHRA; CDR2 reads YSYEKL.

The chain links TRBV20-1 to TRBJ1-1; TRBD1 agrees at 8 bases. The V gene end was trimmed by 0 bases and the J gene end by 4 bases; junction bases not matched to a gene: 10. CDR1 is DFQATT and CDR2 is SNEGSKA in the germline V gene (reference sequence). The CDR3 runs 16 residues. CDR3 coding DNA: TGCAGTGCTAGAGACGCAGGGGGCGAGTGGGGCACTGAAGCTTTCTTT. Amino acid sequence: CSARDAGGEWGTEAFF.

The chain links TRBV29-1 to TRBJ1-2; D perhaps matches TRBD1 (5 bases). Germline CDR1 and CDR2: SQVTM and ANQGSEA. V was cut by 3 bases and J by 4 bases, with 12 bases left in between. CDR3 length: 13 amino acids. CDR3 protein: CSVDGGEGYGYTF. In DNA form, the CDR3 reads TGCAGCGTTGACGGAGGGGAGGGCTATGGCTACACCTTC.

This clonotype turned up a few times. V and J are TRBV5-1 and TRBJ1-2; D may be TRBD1 (5 bases). The germline V gene encodes CDR1 SGHRS and CDR2 YFSETQ. This CDR3 contains 14 residues. V lost 3 bases and J lost 5, with 14 bases in between. CDR3 loop: CASSSGTTDYGYTF. DNA for the CDR3: TGCGCCAGCAGCTCCGGGACGACGGATTATGGCTACACCTTC.

This chain joins TRBV24-1 and TRBJ2-6, with 7 bases lining up with TRBD1. The CDR3 covers 19 residues. Per germline, CDR1 KGHDR and CDR2 SFDVKD. The J segment lost 0 bases and the V segment lost 4 bases, leaving 11 bases of the junction unmatched. The CDR3 DNA sequence: TGTGCCACCAGTGACCCCCTCGACAGGGAAAGCTCTGGGGCCAACGTCCTGACTTTC. Translated, it gives CATSDPLDRESSGANVLTF.